This T cell receptor (beta chain) was observed in a study of blood T cells in healthy people across ages (dated by TCRdb to the mid-2010s). Describing the broader study: In model experiments, template switching captured roughly one uniquely barcoded TCR beta cDNA molecule for every two T cells. Two additional independent replicas of 1 million unique cDNA reads from the same blood draw were analyzed for two donors (one aged 18 to 30 and one aged 80 or older). The study measured age-related changes in TCR beta repertoire diversity using deep sequencing normalized with unique cDNA molecular identifiers. The donors were divided into four age groups: young (average around 17 years), middle-aged (approximately 42), aged (around 59) and long-lived (around 80). Donors of different ages were randomly distributed across sequencing lanes to avoid experimental bias. Study-wide findings and limitations: Observed TCR beta diversity correlated strongly with the percentage of naive T cells measured by flow cytometry. Compared with the aged group, more naive CD4+ T cells, fewer expanded clones and increased TCR diversity were shown by the long-lived group, suggesting age selection. Donor CMV infection status was unknown, potentially confounding age-related changes in expanded clonotypes. Total diversity estimates from one million sequenced T cells were considered lower bounds and underestimates. Because profiling used bulk unsorted PBMCs, naive and antigen-experienced compartments could not be compared conclusively. Observed TCR beta diversity per million T cells fell roughly linearly with age, and a significant reduction was already apparent by age roughly 40.

Systemically healthy Caucasian individuals from Russia, around 38 in total and aged about 6 to 90 years, were included as donors. Each donor gave around 9.9 milliliters of peripheral blood, collected into EDTA-treated Vacutainer tubes. Ficoll-Paque density-gradient centrifugation was used to isolate PBMCs, with at least 7 million per sample. Total RNA, at least 5 micrograms per sample, was extracted from PBMCs with Trizol reagent. For every donor, flow cytometry on a PBMC aliquot measured the percentage of naive CD45RAhigh/CD27high T cells. The library was produced with 5' RACE. TCRdb lists the instrument as Illumina HiSeq 2500. The second PCR ran for roughly 7 to 12 cycles and used a J-beta primer mix along with a sample-barcoded 5' primer. A unique molecular identifier was introduced onto each TCR beta cDNA molecule by a template-switch 5' adaptor carrying 12 random nucleotides. Each sample yielded at least 2.5 million CDR3-containing paired-end reads. First-strand cDNA was synthesized from all RNA with the Mint cDNA synthesis kit, primed by a TRBC-specific oligonucleotide. After uracil-DNA glycosylase treatment, a first 18-cycle PCR used universal primers M1SS and BC2_uni_R on all cDNA. Processing in the source paper ran as follows. Normalization of each sample was performed by random selection of 1 million high-quality reads, each carrying a distinct molecular identifier. Reads sharing molecular identifiers were discarded rather than binned into consensus sequences. MiTCR, set to a Q25 quality threshold and the strictest error-elimination algorithm, was used for CDR3 identification, clonotype clustering and error correction. A nonparametric unseen species model using Euler transformation provided a lower-bound estimate of total TCR beta diversity. The public reads were run again by TCRdb, first through fastp at Q25 and then through MiXCR, and only productive beta chains were kept. Rows with a matching CDR3 protein are joined into one entry that keeps the most common DNA and genes. TCRdb, not the original authors, processed these V and J calls. The sample table contains about 1.6 million distinct CDR3 sequences; only one count was recorded for roughly a third of them. Jointly, the top ten make up roughly 12% of the sample.

Its CDR3 holds 13 amino acids, cysteine through phenylalanine. Only the CDR3 portion is preserved as DNA: 39 bases, with reading frame beginning at the first base. CDR1 and CDR2 are read off the germline V gene (reference sequence) as LNHNV and YYDKDF. Trimming takes 0 bases from V and 4 bases from J, and the germline ends sit 7 bases apart. In its sample, this clonotype was seen a few times. There is no known antigen for this receptor. No base qualities exist here, and no much larger clone lies one base off it. Recombination joined TRBV15 with TRBJ2-7, with the D gene too uncertain to name. The receptor comes from a woman in her thirties in good health. The sample consisted of blood. The CDR3 loop reads CATSRDGQYEQYF. The base sequence is TGTGCCACCAGCAGAGATGGTCAGTACGAGCAGTACTTC.